The 8 T cell receptor beta chains reported below all come from one sample, sequenced in a study of cytomegalovirus exposure and HLA in healthy donors. The PCR used 60 Vbeta and 13 Jbeta primers. Only in-frame clones appear in the TCRdb table, and some are missing; sequencing was by immunoSEQ multiplex PCR. The sample carries over 85,000 clones, more than 70% recorded once. What was sequenced was PBMCs. The receptor set was obtained from a woman aged 35 to 49 in good health and CMV-seronegative.

J is TRBJ1-1 and V is TRBV19; D is uncertain. The CDR3 has 14 residues. CDR1 is LNHDA and CDR2 is SQIVND in the germline V gene (reference sequence). Trimming stripped 1 base from V and 5 bases from J, with 11 bases between. As DNA, the CDR3 is TGTGCCAGTAGTATAGGGCACAGACCGACTGAAGCTTTCTTT. It is translated as CASSIGHRPTEAFF.

The V call is TRBV2, the J call TRBJ1-5; D gene ambiguous. V was shortened by 3 bases and J by 2 bases, with 14 bases between the two germline ends. Germline-derived CDR1 and CDR2 are SNHLY and FYNNEI. This CDR3 is built from 16 residues. CDR3: CASSELRRPGNQPQHF. The CDR3 coding sequence is TGTGCCAGCAGTGAGCTCCGGCGGCCGGGCAATCAGCCCCAGCATTTT.

The J gene is TRBJ2-1, the V gene TRBV19; 10 nucleotides agree with TRBD2. Germline V CDR1 and CDR2: LNHDA, SQIVND (reference sequence). V lost 5 bases, J lost 10 bases, and 11 bases stayed unmatched. The CDR3 runs to 15 residues. CDR3 sequence reads: CASSPSGGAGGEQFF. The CDR3 region has the DNA TGTGCCAGTAGTCCCAGCGGGGGGGCCGGGGGCGAGCAGTTCTTC.

The chain recombines TRBV5-1 with TRBJ2-3; D is perhaps TRBD1 (6 bases). Germline V gene data show CDR1 as SGHRS and CDR2 as YFSETQ. The CDR3 has 17 amino acids. With 0 bases removed from V and 0 bases from J, the gap between germline ends came to 14 bases. The chain's CDR3 is CASSLEPYRDSTDTQYF. In DNA form, the CDR3 reads TGCGCCAGCAGCTTGGAGCCCTACAGGGACAGCACAGATACGCAGTATTTT.

The J gene is TRBJ1-1, the V gene TRBV7-3; the match to TRBD1 covers 8 bases. V dropped 0 bases and J dropped 1; count of bases not matched to a gene: 1. This CDR3 comprises 15 residues. CDR1 is SGHTA and CDR2 is FQGTGA in the germline V gene. The CDR3 here is CASSLTGTGNTEAFF. The CDR3 DNA sequence: TGTGCCAGCAGCTTAACCGGGACAGGGAACACTGAAGCTTTCTTT.

The sample holds a few counts of this clone. The chain is built from TRBV7-8 and TRBJ1-1; D gene ambiguous. Trimming pared 3 bases from V and 5 bases from J, leaving 13 bases between. Germline CDR1 SGHVS, CDR2 FQNEAQ. This CDR3 has 14 residues. The CDR3 loop reads CASSLLPGGTEAFF. The CDR3 bases are TGTGCCAGCAGCTTGCTTCCAGGTGGGACTGAAGCTTTCTTT.

The rearrangement uses TRBV30 and TRBJ2-1; perhaps TRBD2 as D (6 bases). The germline V gene encodes CDR1 GTSNPN and CDR2 SVGIG (reference sequence). The V end was cut by 2 bases, the J end by 3 bases, with 11 bases between. The CDR3 covers 14 residues. In DNA, the CDR3 is TGTGCCTGGAGTTTACTAGCTGTCTACAATGAGCAGTTCTTC. It translates to CAWSLLAVYNEQFF.

There are a few counts of this clone. The rearrangement links TRBV4-1 to TRBJ1-4; D is unresolved. CDR3 length: 14 amino acids. The V gene's germline CDR1 is MGHRA and CDR2 YSYEKL. The germline V and J ends were trimmed by 6 bases and 8 bases, with 16 bases remaining between them. The CDR3: CASRPESLREKLFF. Here the CDR3 DNA reads TGCGCCAGCAGACCCGAGAGTTTGAGAGAAAAACTGTTTTTT.